These 7 T cell receptor beta chains were sequenced from one sample in a study of blood T cell repertoires in COVID-19. The table came from immunoSEQ multiplex PCR; TCRdb's copy has only in-frame clones and leaves some out. This table has fewer than 20,000 clones, around 83% appearing once. Sequenced: peripheral blood. The receptor set was obtained from a human donor with active COVID-19. The donor label of this sample is uncertain.

This chain connects TRBV11-1 to TRBJ2-1, with a tentative D call TRBD1 (5 bases). V was shortened by 6 bases and J by 7 bases, with 10 bases between the two germline ends. Germline loops: CDR1 SGHAT, CDR2 FQDESV (reference sequence). This CDR3 region has 12 residues. In DNA form, the CDR3 reads TGTGCCAGCAGTCAGGGCTTTAATGAGCAGTTCTTC. It translates to CASSQGFNEQFF.

V is TRBV5-4 and J is TRBJ2-3; 11 bases match TRBD2. The V gene end was trimmed by 0 bases and the J gene end by 6 bases; junction bases not matched to a gene: 3. The CDR3 is made up of 15 amino acids. Germline V CDR1 and CDR2: SGHNT, YYREEE (reference sequence). CDR3 residues: CASSLATSGVDTQYF. CDR3 sequence (DNA): TGTGCCAGCAGCTTGGCGACTAGCGGGGTGGATACGCAGTATTTT.

The V gene is TRBV18, the J gene TRBJ2-7; the D gene is possibly TRBD2 (6 bases). Germline V gene lookup returns CDR1 KGHSH and CDR2 LQKENI. With 8 bases removed from V and 2 bases from J, the gap between germline ends came to 13 bases. The CDR3 loop spans 13 amino acids. Written as DNA, the CDR3 is TGTGCCAGCACCGGGACTTCAACCTACGAGCAGTACTTC. It yields the protein CASTGTSTYEQYF.

This clone came up a few times. The chain combines TRBV19 with TRBJ1-5; D not certain. The V end was cut by 5 bases, the J end by 5 bases, with 10 bases between. The CDR3 extends over 13 amino acids. Germline V gene lookup returns CDR1 LNHDA and CDR2 SQIVND (reference sequence). In nucleotides, the CDR3 is TGTGCCAGTAGTTCTCGGGTGGATCAGCCCCAGCATTTT. Protein sequence: CASSSRVDQPQHF.

This chain links TRBV4-1 with TRBJ2-5, with TRBD2 matching over 7 bases. Germline-derived CDR1 and CDR2 are MGHRA and YSYEKL. V dropped 8 bases and J dropped 3; count of bases not matched to a gene: 12. The length of the CDR3 is 15 residues. The CDR3 reads CASRLAGVGKETQYF. The CDR3 nucleotides are TGCGCCAGCCGTTTGGCGGGAGTAGGTAAAGAGACCCAGTACTTC.

This clone is medium-sized (0.01 to 0.1%). V usage is TRBV4-2 and J usage is TRBJ1-5; D is unclear. The CDR3 loop spans 18 amino acids. Trimming cost V 1 base and J 1 base, with 17 bases left between them. CDR1 is LGHNA and CDR2 is YNFKEQ in the germline V gene. CDR3: CASSQATIRGGSNQPQHF. The CDR3 DNA is TGTGCCAGCAGCCAAGCAACGATTCGGGGAGGGAGCAATCAGCCCCAGCATTTT.

The V call is TRBV19, the J call TRBJ2-7, with 12 bases that match TRBD1. CDR1 is LNHDA and CDR2 is SQIVND in the germline V gene (reference sequence). The V gene end was trimmed by 4 bases and the J gene end by 2 bases; junction bases not matched to a gene: 15. CDR3 length equals 19 residues. The CDR3 DNA sequence: TGTGCCAGTAGTACAACCGGGACAGGGGGCGCGGGCCGGGCCTACGAGCAGTACTTC. Amino acids: CASSTTGTGGAGRAYEQYF.